This TCR beta chain stems from a study of vaccination effects on CD4 cells after COVID-19. Study-level information: Using viral peptide pools, the ViraFEST assay grew out antigen-specific CD4+ T cells prior to sequencing. General study points: Researchers report that only 1 of 255 vaccine-induced clones in healthy vaccinees cross-reacted with common cold coronaviruses. Infection-derived and vaccine-derived clones contracted markedly late after vaccination.

The protocol was immunoSEQ multiplex PCR, while the TCRdb copy is restricted to in-frame clones and leaves out a portion. The repertoire holds tens of thousands of clones, with about 70% as singletons. The CDR3 sequence is 13 residues long. Trimming stripped 2 bases from V and 1 base from J, with 5 bases between. The germline V gene encodes CDR1 MNHNS and CDR2 SASEGT. Following an approximately ten-day culture, CD4+ T cells were purified. All vaccine recipients tested negative for nucleocapsid antibodies and had never contracted SARS-CoV-2 infection. This clone was seen more than once but under ten times. Its antigen remains unidentified.

The receptor's source is a human donor who received a COVID-19 vaccine. The sample was CD4+ T cells from PBMCs cultured without peptide, taken before COVID-19 vaccination. The V call is TRBV6-1, the J call TRBJ1-1; D remains unclear. The CDR3 region has the DNA TGTGCCAGCAGTGAAAAACAGAACACTGAAGCTTTCTTT. Translated, it gives CASSEKQNTEAFF.